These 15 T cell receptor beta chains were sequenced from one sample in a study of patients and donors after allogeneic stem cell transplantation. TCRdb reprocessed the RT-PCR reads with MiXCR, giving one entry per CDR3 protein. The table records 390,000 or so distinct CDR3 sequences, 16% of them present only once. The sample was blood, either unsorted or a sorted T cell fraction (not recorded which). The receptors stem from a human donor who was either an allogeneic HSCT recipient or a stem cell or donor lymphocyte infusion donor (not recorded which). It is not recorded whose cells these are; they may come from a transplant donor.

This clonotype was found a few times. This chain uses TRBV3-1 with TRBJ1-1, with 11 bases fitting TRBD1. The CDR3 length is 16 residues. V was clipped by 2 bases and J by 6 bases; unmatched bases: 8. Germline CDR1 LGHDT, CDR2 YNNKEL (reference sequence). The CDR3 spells CASSQYRTGGTAEAFF. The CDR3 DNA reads TGTGCCAGCAGCCAATATCGGACAGGGGGCACCGCTGAAGCTTTCTTT.

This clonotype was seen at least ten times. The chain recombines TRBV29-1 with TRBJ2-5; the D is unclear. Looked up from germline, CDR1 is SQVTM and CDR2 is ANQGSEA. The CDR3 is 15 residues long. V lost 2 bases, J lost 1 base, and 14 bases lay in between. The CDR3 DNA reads TGCAGCGTTGAACGCACTCTAGGCAGCCAAGAGACCCAGTACTTC. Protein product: CSVERTLGSQETQYF.

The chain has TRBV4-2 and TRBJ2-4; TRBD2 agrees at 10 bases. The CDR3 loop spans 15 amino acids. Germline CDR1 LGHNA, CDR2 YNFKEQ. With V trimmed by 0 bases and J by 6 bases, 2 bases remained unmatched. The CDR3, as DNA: TGTGCCAGCAGCCAAGAGAGCGGGAGGGGAAACATTCAGTACTTC. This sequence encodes CASSQESGRGNIQYF.

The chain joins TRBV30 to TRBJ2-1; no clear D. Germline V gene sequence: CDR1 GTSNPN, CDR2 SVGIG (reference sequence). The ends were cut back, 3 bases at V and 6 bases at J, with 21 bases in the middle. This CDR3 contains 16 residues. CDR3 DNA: TGTGCCTGGAGGCCCCCAACTCCCGACCGACCCAATGAGCAGTTCTTC. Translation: CAWRPPTPDRPNEQFF.

This CDR3 reads CASSRTSGAVETQYF. DNA for the CDR3: TGTGCCAGCAGTCGGACTAGCGGGGCGGTAGAGACCCAGTACTTC. The V gene is TRBV12-3 or TRBV12-4, the J gene TRBJ2-5, with TRBD2 identical over 12 bases. The CDR3 covers 15 residues. V was clipped by 5 bases and J by 4 bases; unmatched bases: 5.

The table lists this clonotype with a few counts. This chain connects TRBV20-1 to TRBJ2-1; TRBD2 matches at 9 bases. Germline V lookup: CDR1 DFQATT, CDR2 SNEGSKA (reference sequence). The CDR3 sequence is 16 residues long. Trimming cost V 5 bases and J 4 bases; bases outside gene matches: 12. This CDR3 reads CSAPPSGAWRYNEQFF. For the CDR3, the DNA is TGCAGTGCTCCTCCTAGCGGGGCTTGGAGGTACAATGAGCAGTTCTTC.

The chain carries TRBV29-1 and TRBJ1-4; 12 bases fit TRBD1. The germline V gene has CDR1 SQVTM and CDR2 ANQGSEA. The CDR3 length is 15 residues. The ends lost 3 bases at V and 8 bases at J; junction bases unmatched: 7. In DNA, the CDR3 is TGCAGCGTTGATTCGGGACAGGGGGCAAAGGAAAAACTGTTTTTT. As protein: CSVDSGQGAKEKLFF.

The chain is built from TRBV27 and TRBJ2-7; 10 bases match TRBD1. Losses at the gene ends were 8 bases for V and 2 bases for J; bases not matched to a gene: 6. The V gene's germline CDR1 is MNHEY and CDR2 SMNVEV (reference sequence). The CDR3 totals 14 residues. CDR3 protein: CASAKGQGTYEQYF. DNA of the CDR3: TGTGCCAGCGCTAAGGGACAGGGGACCTACGAGCAGTACTTC.

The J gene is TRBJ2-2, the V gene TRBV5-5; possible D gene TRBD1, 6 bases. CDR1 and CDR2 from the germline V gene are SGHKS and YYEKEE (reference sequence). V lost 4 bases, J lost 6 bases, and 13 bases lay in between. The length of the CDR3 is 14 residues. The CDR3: CASSTKDSPGELFF. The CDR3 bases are TGTGCCAGCAGCACAAAGGACAGCCCCGGGGAGCTGTTTTTT.

CDR3 loop: CASTNGVDRRGTEAFF. The CDR3 DNA is TGTGCCAGCACCAATGGGGTTGACCGTCGAGGCACTGAAGCTTTCTTT. The V gene is TRBV12-3 or TRBV12-4, the J gene TRBJ1-1; D call uncertain. This CDR3 is 16 amino acids long. V was clipped by 7 bases and J by 4 bases, with 22 bases between them.

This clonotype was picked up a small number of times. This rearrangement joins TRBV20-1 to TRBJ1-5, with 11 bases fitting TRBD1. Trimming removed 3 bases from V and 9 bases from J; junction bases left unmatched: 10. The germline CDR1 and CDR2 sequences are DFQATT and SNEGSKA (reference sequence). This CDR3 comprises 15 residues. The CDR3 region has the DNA TGCAGTGCTAGGAAACTAGGGACAGGGGGTAGGCCCCAGCATTTT. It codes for CSARKLGTGGRPQHF.

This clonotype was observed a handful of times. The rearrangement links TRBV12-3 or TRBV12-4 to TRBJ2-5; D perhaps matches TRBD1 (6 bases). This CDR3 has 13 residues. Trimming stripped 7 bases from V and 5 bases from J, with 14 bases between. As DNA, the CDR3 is TGTGCCAGCACTCAATGGGGGCGGGAGACCCAGTACTTC. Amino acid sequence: CASTQWGRETQYF.

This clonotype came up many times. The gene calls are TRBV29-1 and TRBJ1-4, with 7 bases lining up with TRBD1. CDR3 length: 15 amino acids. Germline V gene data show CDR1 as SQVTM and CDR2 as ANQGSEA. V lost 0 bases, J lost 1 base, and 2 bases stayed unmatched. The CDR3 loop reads CSVEDRQGTNEKLFF. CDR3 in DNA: TGCAGCGTTGAAGATAGACAGGGAACTAATGAAAAACTGTTTTTT. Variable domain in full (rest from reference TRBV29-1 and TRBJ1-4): SAVISQKPSRDICQRGTSLTIQCQVDSQVTMMFWYRQQPGQSLTLIATANQGSEATYESGFVIDKFPISRPNLTFSTLTVSNMSPEDSSIYLCSVEDRQGTNEKLFFGSGTQLSVL.

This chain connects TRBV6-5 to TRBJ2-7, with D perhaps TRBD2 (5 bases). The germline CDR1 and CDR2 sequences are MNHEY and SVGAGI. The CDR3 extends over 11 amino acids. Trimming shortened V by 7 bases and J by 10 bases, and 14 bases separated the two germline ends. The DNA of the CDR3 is TGTGCCAGCATCAGCGGACGGGAACAGTACTTC. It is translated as CASISGREQYF.

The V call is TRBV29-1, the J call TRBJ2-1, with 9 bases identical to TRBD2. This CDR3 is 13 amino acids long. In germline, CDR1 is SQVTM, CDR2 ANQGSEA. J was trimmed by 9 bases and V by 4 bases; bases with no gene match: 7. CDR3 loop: CSVGLAEGGEQFF. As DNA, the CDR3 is TGCAGCGTTGGACTAGCGGAGGGGGGTGAGCAGTTCTTC.